Listed here is a single TCR beta chain. Time point noted: time of PML onset. All PML patients were female, and all patients had earlier interferon beta. At PML onset, T3 blood samples were taken. V lost 1 base and J lost 5, with 8 bases in between. Germline V gene data show CDR1 as MGHRA and CDR2 as YSYEKL. The CDR3 loop spans 13 amino acids. This entry belongs to a study of multiple sclerosis patients with progressive multifocal leukoencephalopathy. Spiked into each PCR were synthetic inline TR CDR3 controls of all V-J pairings. Data came from immunoSEQ multiplex PCR; TCRdb stores just in-frame clones and leaves some out. Of 30,000 or so clones listed, 80% to 90% are singletons.

The receptor's source is a woman aged 40 to 49 with progressive multifocal leukoencephalopathy. The rearrangement uses TRBV4-1 and TRBJ2-5; D unresolved. This material consisted of PBMCs, taken from a patient treated with natalizumab. The CDR3 sequence is CASSQVLWETQYF. CDR3 nucleotides: TGCGCCAGCAGCCAAGTTCTCTGGGAGACCCAGTACTTC.